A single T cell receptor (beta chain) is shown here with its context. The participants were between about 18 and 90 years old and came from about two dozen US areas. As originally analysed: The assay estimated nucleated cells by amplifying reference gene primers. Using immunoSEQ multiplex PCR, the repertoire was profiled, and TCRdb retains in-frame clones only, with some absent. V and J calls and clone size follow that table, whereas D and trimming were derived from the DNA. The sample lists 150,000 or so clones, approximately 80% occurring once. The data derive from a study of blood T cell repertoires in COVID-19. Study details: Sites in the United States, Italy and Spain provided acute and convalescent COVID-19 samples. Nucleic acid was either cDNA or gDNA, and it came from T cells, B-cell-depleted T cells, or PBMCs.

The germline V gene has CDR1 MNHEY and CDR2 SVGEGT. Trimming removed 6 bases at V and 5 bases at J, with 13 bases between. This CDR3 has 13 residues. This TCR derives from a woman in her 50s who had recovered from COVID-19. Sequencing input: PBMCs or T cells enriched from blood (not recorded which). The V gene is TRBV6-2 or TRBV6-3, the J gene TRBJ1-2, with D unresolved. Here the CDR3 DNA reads TGTGCCAGCAGCCCCGACTCCTTATATGGCTACACCTTC. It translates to CASSPDSLYGYTF.